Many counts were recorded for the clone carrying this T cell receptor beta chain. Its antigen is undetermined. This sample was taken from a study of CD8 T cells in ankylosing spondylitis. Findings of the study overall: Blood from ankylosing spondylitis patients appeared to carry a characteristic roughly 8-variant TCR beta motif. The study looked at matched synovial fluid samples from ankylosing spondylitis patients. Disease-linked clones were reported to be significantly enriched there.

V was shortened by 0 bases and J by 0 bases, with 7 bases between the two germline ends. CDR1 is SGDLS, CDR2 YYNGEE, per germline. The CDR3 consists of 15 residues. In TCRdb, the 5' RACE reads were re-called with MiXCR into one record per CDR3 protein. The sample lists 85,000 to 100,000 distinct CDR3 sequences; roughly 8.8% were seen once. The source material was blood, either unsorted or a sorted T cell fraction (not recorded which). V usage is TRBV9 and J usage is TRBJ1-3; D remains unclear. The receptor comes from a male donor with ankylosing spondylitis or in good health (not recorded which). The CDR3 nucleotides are TGTGCCAGCAGCGTAGCAGCCGCCTCTGGAAACACCATATATTTT. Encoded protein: CASSVAAASGNTIYF.